This TCR beta chain was sequenced during a study of preoperative IRX-2 immunotherapy in early breast cancer. Clones were sequenced by immunoSEQ multiplex PCR, and TCRdb holds only the in-frame ones, with some missing. The sample shows around 25,000 clones, roughly 80% of them seen only once. Treatment described: preoperative locoregional IRX-2 cytokine immunotherapy. Patients received preoperative, locoregional IRX-2 cytokine immunotherapy in a phase Ib study. Germline CDR1 SQVTM, CDR2 ANQGSEA. The ends lost 6 bases at V and 2 bases at J; junction bases unmatched: 2. This CDR3 has 12 amino acids. The sample in question was lymph node tissue, obtained after IRX-2 immunotherapy. The chain carries TRBV29-1 and TRBJ2-7; 9 bases fit TRBD2. The origin of this receptor is a human donor with breast cancer. The CDR3 loop is CSVRTSAYEQYF. The CDR3 nucleotides read TGCAGCGTCCGGACTAGCGCCTACGAGCAGTACTTC.